This T cell receptor beta chain was sequenced for a study of OX40 agonist ivuxolimab in advanced cancers. In the study overall: The dose-escalation group included hepatocellular carcinoma, melanoma, renal cell carcinoma and head and neck cancer. One hepatocellular carcinoma and two cutaneous melanoma patients partially responded.

Looked up from germline, CDR1 is MNHEY and CDR2 is SVGAGI. The CDR3 extends over 14 amino acids. V lost 2 bases and J 1 base, leaving 8 bases between the germline ends. Patients were excluded for autoimmune disease history or systemic immunosuppression. Overall study findings and caveats: Mean expanded clone counts were higher in CD8+ than CD4+ T cells.

In regard to this clone: Its antigen is not identified.

Sequencing used immunoSEQ multiplex PCR; TCRdb keeps in-frame clones, though not all of them. Among about 66,000 clones listed, approximately 86% were seen once. The chain links TRBV6-5 to TRBJ1-1; D ambiguous. The source was CD4+ or CD8+ T cells sorted from blood, collected in a trial of the OX40 agonist ivuxolimab. This receptor was taken from an adult with an advanced solid tumor such as melanoma, head and neck, liver or kidney cancer. The DNA for the CDR3 is TGTGCCAGCAGTTACACGCGGCGGAACACTGAAGCTTTCTTT. Residues: CASSYTRRNTEAFF.